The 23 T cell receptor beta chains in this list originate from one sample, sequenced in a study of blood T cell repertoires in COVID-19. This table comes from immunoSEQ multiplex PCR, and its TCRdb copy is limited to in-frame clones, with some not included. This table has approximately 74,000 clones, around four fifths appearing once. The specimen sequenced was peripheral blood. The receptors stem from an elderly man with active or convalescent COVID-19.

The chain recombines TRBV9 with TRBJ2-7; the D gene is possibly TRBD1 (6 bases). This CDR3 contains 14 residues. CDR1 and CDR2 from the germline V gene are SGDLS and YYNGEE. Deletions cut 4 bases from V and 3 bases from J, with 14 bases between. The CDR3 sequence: CASSRGDIHYEQYF. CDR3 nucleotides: TGTGCCAGCAGCAGAGGGGACATCCACTACGAGCAGTACTTC. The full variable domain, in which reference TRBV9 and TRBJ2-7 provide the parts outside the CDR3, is DSGVTQTPKHLITATGQRVTLRCSPRSGDLSVYWYQQSLDQGLQFLIQYYNGEERAKGNILERFSAQQFPDLHSELNLSSLELGDSALYFCASSRGDIHYEQYFGPGTRLTVT.

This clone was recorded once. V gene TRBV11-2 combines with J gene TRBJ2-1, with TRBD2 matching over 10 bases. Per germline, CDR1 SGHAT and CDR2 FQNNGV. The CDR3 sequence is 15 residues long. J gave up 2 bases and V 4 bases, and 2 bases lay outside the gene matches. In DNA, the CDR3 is TGTGCCAGCAGCTCAAGCGGGGGGGCCTACAATGAGCAGTTCTTC. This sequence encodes CASSSSGGAYNEQFF.

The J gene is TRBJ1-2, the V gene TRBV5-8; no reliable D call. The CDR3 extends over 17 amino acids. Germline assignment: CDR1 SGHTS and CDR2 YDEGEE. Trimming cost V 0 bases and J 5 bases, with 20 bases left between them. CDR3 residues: CASSLGLLIDGGYGYTF. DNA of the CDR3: TGTGCCAGCAGCTTGGGACTCTTAATAGACGGTGGATATGGCTACACCTTC.

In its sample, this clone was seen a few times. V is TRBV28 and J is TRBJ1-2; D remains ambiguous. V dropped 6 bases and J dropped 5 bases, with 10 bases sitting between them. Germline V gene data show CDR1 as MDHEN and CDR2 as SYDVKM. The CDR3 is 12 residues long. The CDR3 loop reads CASSLRGYGYTF. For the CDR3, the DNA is TGTGCCAGCAGCCTCAGAGGTTATGGCTACACCTTC.

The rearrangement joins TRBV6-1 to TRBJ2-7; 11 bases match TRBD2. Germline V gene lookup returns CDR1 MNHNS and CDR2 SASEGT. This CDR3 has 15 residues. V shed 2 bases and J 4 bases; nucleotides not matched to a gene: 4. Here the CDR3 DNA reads TGTGCCAGCAGTGAAAATTCTAGCGGGAGGTACGAGCAGTACTTC. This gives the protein CASSENSSGRYEQYF.

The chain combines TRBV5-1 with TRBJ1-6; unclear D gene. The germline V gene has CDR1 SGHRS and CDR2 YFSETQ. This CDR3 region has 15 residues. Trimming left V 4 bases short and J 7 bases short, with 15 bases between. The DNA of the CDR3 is TGCGCCAGCAGCCCCGCGCGAGTTCGGAATTCACCCCTCCACTTT. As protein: CASSPARVRNSPLHF.

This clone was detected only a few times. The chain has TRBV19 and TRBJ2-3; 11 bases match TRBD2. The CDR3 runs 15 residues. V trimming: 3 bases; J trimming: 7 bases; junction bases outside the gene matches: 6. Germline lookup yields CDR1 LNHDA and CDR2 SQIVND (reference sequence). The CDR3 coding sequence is TGTGCCAGTAGTATGGCTAGCGGGAGGAGGAATACGCAGTATTTT. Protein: CASSMASGRRNTQYF.

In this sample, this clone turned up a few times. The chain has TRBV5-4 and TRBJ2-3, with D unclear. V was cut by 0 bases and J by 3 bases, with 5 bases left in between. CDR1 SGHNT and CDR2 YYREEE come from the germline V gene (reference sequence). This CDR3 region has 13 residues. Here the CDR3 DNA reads TGTGCCAGCAGCTTGGGAGGTACAGATACGCAGTATTTT. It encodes CASSLGGTDTQYF. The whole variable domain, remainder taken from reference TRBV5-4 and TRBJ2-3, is ETGVTQSPTHLIKTRGQQVTLRCSSQSGHNTVSWYQQALGQGPQFIFQYYREEENGRGNFPPRFSGLQFPNYSSELNVNALELDDSALYLCASSLGGTDTQYFGPGTRLTVL.

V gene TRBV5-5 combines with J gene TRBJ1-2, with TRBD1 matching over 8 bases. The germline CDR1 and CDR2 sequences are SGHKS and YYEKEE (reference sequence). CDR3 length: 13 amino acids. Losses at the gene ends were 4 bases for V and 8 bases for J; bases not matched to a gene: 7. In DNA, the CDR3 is TGTGCCAGCAGCCTGACAGGGGTTAAGGGCTACACCTTC. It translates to CASSLTGVKGYTF.

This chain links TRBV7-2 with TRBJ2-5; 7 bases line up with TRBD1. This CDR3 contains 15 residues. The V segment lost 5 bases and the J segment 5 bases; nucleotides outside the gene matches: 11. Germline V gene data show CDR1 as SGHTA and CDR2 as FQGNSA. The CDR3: CASSLGTAQGETQYF. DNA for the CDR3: TGTGCCAGCAGCCTTGGGACAGCACAGGGGGAGACCCAGTACTTC.

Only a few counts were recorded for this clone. The CDR3 nucleotides read TGTGCCAGCAGTACGGGACTAGTGTTCTCAGATACGCAGTATTTT. Encoded protein: CASSTGLVFSDTQYF. This chain connects TRBV2 to TRBJ2-3, with TRBD2 identical over 8 bases. The CDR3 extends over 15 amino acids. V was clipped by 5 bases and J by 4 bases; unmatched bases: 8. Germline assignment: CDR1 SNHLY and CDR2 FYNNEI.

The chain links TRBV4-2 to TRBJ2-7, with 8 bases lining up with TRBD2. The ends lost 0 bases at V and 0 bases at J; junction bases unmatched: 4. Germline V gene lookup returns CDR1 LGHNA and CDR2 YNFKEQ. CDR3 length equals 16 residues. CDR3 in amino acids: CASSQELAASSYEQYF. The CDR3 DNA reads TGTGCCAGCAGCCAAGAACTAGCGGCTAGCTCCTACGAGCAGTACTTC.

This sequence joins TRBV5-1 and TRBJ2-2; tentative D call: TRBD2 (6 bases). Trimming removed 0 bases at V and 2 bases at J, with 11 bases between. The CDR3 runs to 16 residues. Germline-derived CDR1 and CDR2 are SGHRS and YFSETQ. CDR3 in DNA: TGCGCCAGCAGCTTGGGTATAGCGGCAAACACCGGGGAGCTGTTTTTT. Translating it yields CASSLGIAANTGELFF.

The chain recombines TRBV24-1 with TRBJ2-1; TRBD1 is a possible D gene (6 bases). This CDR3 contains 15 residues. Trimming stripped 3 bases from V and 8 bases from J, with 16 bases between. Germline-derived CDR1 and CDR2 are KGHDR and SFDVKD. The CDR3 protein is CATSDRQTGWDEQFF. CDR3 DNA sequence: TGTGCCACCAGTGATCGCCAGACAGGCTGGGATGAGCAGTTCTTC.

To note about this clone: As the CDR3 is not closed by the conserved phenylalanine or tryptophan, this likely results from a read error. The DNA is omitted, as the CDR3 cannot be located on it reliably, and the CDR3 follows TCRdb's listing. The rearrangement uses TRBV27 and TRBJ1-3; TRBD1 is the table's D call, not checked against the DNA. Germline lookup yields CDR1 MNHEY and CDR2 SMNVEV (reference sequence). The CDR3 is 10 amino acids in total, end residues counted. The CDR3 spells CASSSSGTRP.

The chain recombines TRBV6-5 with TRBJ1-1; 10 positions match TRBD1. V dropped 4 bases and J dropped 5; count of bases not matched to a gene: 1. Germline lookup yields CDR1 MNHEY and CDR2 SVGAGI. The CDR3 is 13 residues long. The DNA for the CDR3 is TGTGCCAGCAGTTTGGACAGGGGGACTGAAGCTTTCTTT. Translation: CASSLDRGTEAFF.

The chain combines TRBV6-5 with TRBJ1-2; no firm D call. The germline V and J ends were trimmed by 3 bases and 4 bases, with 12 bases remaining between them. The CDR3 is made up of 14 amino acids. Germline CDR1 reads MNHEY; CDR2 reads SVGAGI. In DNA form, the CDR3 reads TGTGCCAGCAGTTATCGGGCCGGGGTCTATGGCTACACCTTC. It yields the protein CASSYRAGVYGYTF.

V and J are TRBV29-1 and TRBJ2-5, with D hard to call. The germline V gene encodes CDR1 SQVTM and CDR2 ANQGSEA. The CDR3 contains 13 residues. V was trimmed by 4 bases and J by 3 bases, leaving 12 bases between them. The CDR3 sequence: CSVAPGRKETQYF. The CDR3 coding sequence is TGCAGCGTTGCCCCAGGCAGAAAAGAGACCCAGTACTTC.

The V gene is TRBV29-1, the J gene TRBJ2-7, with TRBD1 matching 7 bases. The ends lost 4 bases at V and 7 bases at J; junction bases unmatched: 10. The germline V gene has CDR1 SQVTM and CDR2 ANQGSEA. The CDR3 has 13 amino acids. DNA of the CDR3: TGCAGCGTTGCGACAGGGCCCTCTCGAGAGCAGTACTTC. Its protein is CSVATGPSREQYF.

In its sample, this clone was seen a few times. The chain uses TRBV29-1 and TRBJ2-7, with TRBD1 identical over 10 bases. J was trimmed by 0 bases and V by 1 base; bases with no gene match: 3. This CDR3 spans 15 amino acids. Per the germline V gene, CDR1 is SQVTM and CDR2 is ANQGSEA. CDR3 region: CSVEVGTGASYEQYF. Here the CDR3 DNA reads TGCAGCGTTGAAGTCGGGACAGGGGCCTCCTACGAGCAGTACTTC.

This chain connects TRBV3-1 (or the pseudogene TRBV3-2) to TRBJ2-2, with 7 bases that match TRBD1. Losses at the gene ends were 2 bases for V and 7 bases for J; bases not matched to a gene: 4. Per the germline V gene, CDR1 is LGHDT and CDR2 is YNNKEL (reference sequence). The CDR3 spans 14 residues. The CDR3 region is CASSQLTGIGELFF. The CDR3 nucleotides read TGTGCCAGCAGCCAATTGACAGGGATCGGGGAGCTGTTTTTT.

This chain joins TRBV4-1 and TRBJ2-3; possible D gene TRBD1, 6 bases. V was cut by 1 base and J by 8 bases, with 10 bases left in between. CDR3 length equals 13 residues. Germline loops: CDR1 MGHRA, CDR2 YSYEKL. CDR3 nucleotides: TGCGCCAGCAGCCAAGGACAGGACCTTACGCAGTATTTT. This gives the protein CASSQGQDLTQYF.

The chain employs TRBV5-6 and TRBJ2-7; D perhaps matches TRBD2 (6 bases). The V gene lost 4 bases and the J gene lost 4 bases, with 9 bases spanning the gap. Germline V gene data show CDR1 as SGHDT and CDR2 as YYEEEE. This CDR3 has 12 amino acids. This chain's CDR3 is CASSNRGYEQYF. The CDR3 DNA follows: TGTGCCAGCAGCAACCGGGGGTACGAGCAGTACTTC.